Presented here are 23 T cell receptor beta chains from one specimen sequenced in a study of shared clonotypes between healthy human individuals. TCRdb keeps only in-frame clones here, not all; method: immunoSEQ multiplex PCR. The data contain around 2,000,000 clones, around 96% of them singletons. CD45RO-negative CD8 cells positively selected for CCR7 made up the naive population, which excluded terminally differentiated effector memory CD45RA+ cells. Sequencing was carried out using naive CD8+ T cells sorted from blood. The receptors originated from a man younger than 35 in good health.

The sample holds one count of this clone. The chain combines TRBV30 with TRBJ2-1; possible D gene TRBD2, 6 bases. V dropped 2 bases and J dropped 7 bases, with 15 bases sitting between them. Per germline, CDR1 GTSNPN and CDR2 SVGIG (reference sequence). The CDR3 has 14 amino acids. CDR3 sequence (DNA): TGTGCCTGGAGTCATGGGGGGTGGGAGAATGAGCAGTTCTTC. Translation: CAWSHGGWENEQFF.

The V call is TRBV7-6, the J call TRBJ1-6; no definite D call. Trimming removed 5 bases from V and 18 bases from J, with 5 bases in between. Germline-derived CDR1 and CDR2 are SGHVS and FNYEAQ. The CDR3 loop spans 8 amino acids. The CDR3 loop is CASSPSHF. The CDR3 DNA reads as TGTGCCAGCAGCCCCTCCCACTTT.

The chain has TRBV5-4 and TRBJ1-3; D is ambiguous. The CDR3 runs to 13 residues. V shed 7 bases and J shed 0 bases, with 8 bases lying between them. Per the germline V gene, CDR1 is SGHNT and CDR2 is YYREEE (reference sequence). CDR3 nucleotide sequence: TGTGCCAGCGCCCTCGACTCTGGAAACACCATATATTTT. Its protein is CASALDSGNTIYF.

The chain has TRBV5-4 and TRBJ2-5; TRBD2 might be the D (6 bases). The CDR3 consists of 14 residues. V was clipped by 1 base and J by 2 bases, with 9 bases between them. Germline V CDR1 and CDR2: SGHNT, YYREEE (reference sequence). The CDR3 nucleotides are TGTGCCAGCAGCTTGTTGGAGGGGCAAGAGACCCAGTACTTC. Its protein product is CASSLLEGQETQYF.

The V and J genes are TRBV7-9 and TRBJ2-6; D may be TRBD1 or TRBD2 (5 bases each). This CDR3 comprises 17 residues. CDR1 and CDR2 from the germline V gene are SEHNR and FQNEAQ (reference sequence). With 3 bases removed from V and 0 bases from J, the gap between germline ends came to 12 bases. The CDR3 sequence: CASSLPGQDSGANVLTF. The CDR3, as DNA: TGTGCCAGCAGCTTGCCGGGGCAGGACTCTGGGGCCAACGTCCTGACTTTC.

The V call is TRBV28, the J call TRBJ2-1; D unresolved. Trimming left V 2 bases short and J 4 bases short, with 12 bases between. Germline CDR1 is MDHEN and CDR2 is SYDVKM. This CDR3 is 15 amino acids long. In DNA form, the CDR3 reads TGTGCCAGCAGTTTAATGGACGGACCTTACAATGAGCAGTTCTTC. This gives the protein CASSLMDGPYNEQFF. Combining the CDR3 with reference TRBV28 and TRBJ2-1 gives the whole variable domain DVKVTQSSRYLVKRTGEKVFLECVQDMDHENMFWYRQDPGLGLRLIYFSYDVKMKEKGDIPEGYSVSREKKERFSLILESASTNQTSMYLCASSLMDGPYNEQFFGPGTRLTVL.

This clone occurred once. In the same sample, other DNA sequences code for this CDR3. V is TRBV5-6 and J is TRBJ2-7; D gene unclear. Trimming left V 1 base short and J 1 base short, with 6 bases between. This CDR3 comprises 13 residues. The germline V gene encodes CDR1 SGHDT and CDR2 YYEEEE. The CDR3 is CASSLLQSYEQYF. DNA for the CDR3: TGTGCCAGCAGCTTGCTACAGTCCTACGAGCAGTACTTC.

For this clone: Other DNA sequences of this sample code for an identical CDR3. The chain carries TRBV7-9 and TRBJ2-1; D call uncertain. This CDR3 is 14 amino acids long. Per the germline V gene, CDR1 is SEHNR and CDR2 is FQNEAQ (reference sequence). V lost 0 bases to trimming and J lost 3 bases, with 6 bases between them. CDR3 coding DNA: TGTGCCAGCAGCTTAGCCGGCAGCTACAATGAGCAGTTCTTC. Translating it yields CASSLAGSYNEQFF.

As for this clone: In the same sample, other DNA sequences code for this CDR3. The V call is TRBV5-1, the J call TRBJ2-7; the D is unclear. V shed 4 bases and J shed 0 bases, with 8 bases lying between them. CDR1 SGHRS and CDR2 YFSETQ come from the germline V gene. CDR3 length: 13 amino acids. This CDR3 reads CASSPGPSYEQYF. CDR3 coding DNA: TGCGCCAGCAGCCCCGGGCCCTCCTACGAGCAGTACTTC.

This sequence joins TRBV23-1 and TRBJ1-1; perhaps TRBD1 as D (6 bases). TRBV23-1 is reported as an ORF; its role is uncertain. The CDR3 length is 17 residues. The ends were cut back, 4 bases at V and 5 bases at J, with 23 bases in the middle. DNA of the CDR3: TGCGCCAGCAGTCTCTCTCGTCCCGACAGGTCGAGGACTGAAGCTTTCTTT. Its protein product is CASSLSRPDRSRTEAFF.

As regards this clone: Different DNA sequences within this sample yield the same CDR3. This chain uses TRBV19 with TRBJ2-7; D is ambiguous. This CDR3 spans 14 amino acids. V was cut by 0 bases and J by 2 bases, with 8 bases left in between. Germline assignment: CDR1 LNHDA and CDR2 SQIVND (reference sequence). DNA of the CDR3: TGTGCCAGTAGTATAGATCTTGAGGCCTACGAGCAGTACTTC. Translated, it gives CASSIDLEAYEQYF.

The V gene is TRBV7-9, the J gene TRBJ2-3; TRBD2 matches at 11 bases. The CDR3 covers 16 residues. CDR1 is SEHNR and CDR2 is FQNEAQ in the germline V gene (reference sequence). Trimming at V came to 5 bases and at J to 5 bases, leaving 9 bases not matched to a gene. This CDR3 is CASSRTSGSSRDTQYF. In nucleotides, the CDR3 is TGTGCCAGCAGCCGGACTAGCGGGTCCTCCCGAGATACGCAGTATTTT.

The V call is TRBV19, the J call TRBJ2-5; 7 nucleotides agree with TRBD2. The CDR3 extends over 14 amino acids. Germline CDR1 and CDR2: LNHDA and SQIVND (reference sequence). The V segment lost 5 bases and the J segment 5 bases; nucleotides outside the gene matches: 8. CDR3 region: CASSERDYGETQYF. Written as DNA, the CDR3 is TGTGCCAGTAGTGAGAGGGACTACGGGGAGACCCAGTACTTC.

Written as DNA, the CDR3 is TGTGCCAACGAACGGGCAGGGCGGGATGAGCAGTTCTTC. Protein product: CANERAGRDEQFF. This chain connects TRBV7-9 to TRBJ2-1; possibly TRBD1 or TRBD2 for D (5 bases each). In germline, CDR1 is SEHNR, CDR2 FQNEAQ (reference sequence). CDR3 length: 13 residues. The V end was cut by 10 bases, the J end by 8 bases, with 18 bases between.

The chain has TRBV27 and TRBJ2-1, with D tentatively TRBD1 (5 bases). This CDR3 region has 15 residues. Trimming shortened V by 4 bases and J by 2 bases, and 12 bases separated the two germline ends. Germline CDR1 and CDR2: MNHEY and SMNVEV (reference sequence). CDR3 nucleotide sequence: TGTGCCAGCAGTTACCGACAGATAGCCTACAATGAGCAGTTCTTC. Translation gives CASSYRQIAYNEQFF.

This rearrangement joins TRBV27 to TRBJ2-2; tentative D call: TRBD1 (6 bases). Trimming removed 5 bases from V and 1 base from J, with 17 bases in between. The V gene's germline CDR1 is MNHEY and CDR2 SMNVEV (reference sequence). The CDR3 contains 17 residues. CDR3 amino acids: CASSPSPSDRNTGELFF. The CDR3 DNA sequence: TGTGCCAGCAGTCCCAGCCCCTCGGACAGGAACACCGGGGAGCTGTTTTTT.

This clone was detected only once. This chain connects TRBV4-1 to TRBJ2-4; D uncertain. CDR3 size: 13 residues. CDR1 is MGHRA and CDR2 is YSYEKL in the germline V gene. The V end was cut by 3 bases, the J end by 8 bases, with 11 bases between. This CDR3 is CASSHPGEDIQYF. DNA for the CDR3: TGCGCCAGCAGCCATCCAGGAGAGGACATTCAGTACTTC.

J is TRBJ2-5 and V is TRBV11-2; D not resolved. The V end was cut by 2 bases, the J end by 1 base, with 8 bases between. The CDR3 runs 14 residues. Germline-derived CDR1 and CDR2 are SGHAT and FQNNGV. The CDR3 reads CASSLPDGQETQYF. The CDR3 nucleotides read TGTGCCAGCAGCTTACCGGACGGCCAAGAGACCCAGTACTTC.

CDR3 amino acids: CAISGTTNGRVEQFF. CDR3 DNA sequence: TGTGCCATCAGTGGGACTACTAACGGGAGGGTTGAGCAGTTCTTC. V and J are TRBV10-3 and TRBJ2-1; 8 bases are shared with TRBD2. V shed 4 bases, J shed 9 bases, and the junction held 11 bases outside the gene matches. CDR3 length equals 15 residues. Germline V gene lookup returns CDR1 ENHRY and CDR2 SYGVKD.

This rearrangement joins TRBV28 to TRBJ2-7; TRBD2 is a possible D gene (5 bases). Deletions cut 5 bases from V and 2 bases from J, with 16 bases between. In germline, CDR1 is MDHEN, CDR2 SYDVKM. The CDR3 spans 15 residues. The CDR3: CASSQNGDLTYEQYF. The DNA for the CDR3 is TGTGCCAGCAGTCAAAACGGGGATTTAACCTACGAGCAGTACTTC.

This chain uses TRBV10-3 with TRBJ1-1, with D possibly TRBD1 on 5 matching bases. Germline V gene lookup returns CDR1 ENHRY and CDR2 SYGVKD. V shed 6 bases and J shed 4 bases, with 15 bases lying between them. The CDR3 runs to 14 residues. The CDR3 DNA is TGTGCCATCAGCCTAGCCTCGGGGGGCACTGAAGCTTTCTTT. This codes for CAISLASGGTEAFF.

The chain couples TRBV13 to TRBJ2-5; unclear D gene. The CDR3 is 14 amino acids. CDR1 is PRHDT and CDR2 is FYEKMQ in the germline V gene (reference sequence). Trimming took 1 base from V and 0 from J, leaving 6 bases between them. CDR3 in DNA: TGTGCCAGCAGCTTAGAGGTCAACCAAGAGACCCAGTACTTC. Encoded protein: CASSLEVNQETQYF.

J is TRBJ2-1 and V is TRBV25-1; D remains unclear. Germline lookup yields CDR1 MGHDK and CDR2 SYGVNS. Trimming took 4 bases from V and 0 from J, leaving 4 bases between them. This CDR3 spans 13 amino acids. The CDR3 DNA is TGTGCCAGCAGTGCCCCCTCCTACAATGAGCAGTTCTTC. It translates to CASSAPSYNEQFF.